The clone carrying this TCR beta chain was detected a few times. Its antigen is not known. Then a second PCR, running roughly 7 to 12 cycles, was carried out with a sample-barcoded 5' primer and a J-beta primer mix. TCRdb re-called the 5' RACE reads through MiXCR, storing one row per CDR3 protein. Of roughly 730,000 distinct CDR3 sequences in the sample, roughly three fifths are singletons; the top ten hold approximately 24%. The germline V gene has CDR1 SGHAT and CDR2 FQDESV (reference sequence). The CDR3 has 17 amino acids. V gave up 5 bases and J gave up 0 bases; unmatched junction bases: 8. This entry is derived from a study of blood T cells in healthy people across ages. General study results and limits: Unsorted PBMCs blocked a conclusive comparison of naive and antigen-experienced cells. More naive CD4+ cells and higher diversity marked long-lived donors relative to aged donors.

About 9.9 milliliters of peripheral blood were drawn from each donor. Sequenced sample: blood. This rearrangement joins TRBV11-1 to TRBJ1-2, with 11 bases lining up with TRBD1. The receptor was derived from a man aged 35 to 55 in good health. This CDR3 reads CASSVGQGATSNYGYTF. The DNA of the CDR3 is TGTGCCAGCAGCGTAGGACAGGGGGCAACCTCTAACTATGGCTACACCTTC.